This TCR beta chain was captured in a study of chemoradiotherapy in HPV16-positive cancers. Whole-study findings and limits: Candidate HPV-specific clones and E7-related TCR motifs grew in tumor during treatment. The functional HPV-specific definition rests on just two HPV16-positive patients.

Over chemoradiotherapy, repertoires were sampled more than once. TCRdb's copy holds only in-frame clones and misses some; the assay was immunoSEQ multiplex PCR. In the table there are more than 9,000 clones, 85% to 90% of which are singletons. The CDR3 covers 15 residues. V was cut by 0 bases and J by 0 bases, with 8 bases left in between. The V gene's germline CDR1 is SGHTA and CDR2 FQGTGA. Concerning this clone itself: Its antigen is unknown.

Specimen collection occurred from a patient who underwent chemoradiotherapy. The source of this sequence is a human donor with HPV-associated anogenital cancer. The chain has TRBV7-3 and TRBJ1-1, with a weak D call TRBD1 (6 bases). The CDR3 DNA reads TGTGCCAGCAGCTTAACGGGACACATGAACACTGAAGCTTTCTTT. This translates into CASSLTGHMNTEAFF.